The rows below give T cell receptor beta chains drawn from one sample of a study of glioma-infiltrating T cells after dendritic cell vaccination. Measured with immunoSEQ multiplex PCR; TCRdb has only the in-frame clones, and not every one. The sample holds fewer than 100,000 clones, 80% to 90% seen once. The source material was blood, sampled before dendritic cell vaccination. The source of these receptors is a human donor with glioblastoma. Each CDR3 is given with its conserved first and last residue. The order of the fields is clone size, V gene, J gene, D gene, CDR3 protein, CDR3 DNA. A D gene is named only where the DNA matches it firmly. The listing skips clone size in some rows; elsewhere it reads once, few, many or a size class.

size: NA; V: TRBV2; J: TRBJ1-2; D: TRBD1; CDR3: CASRDRGGFVGYTF; DNA: TGTGCCAGCAGGGACAGGGGGGGCTTTGTTGGCTACACCTTC
size: NA; V: TRBV7-2; J: TRBJ1-5; D: NA; CDR3: CASTPTGPDQPQHF; DNA: TGTGCCAGCACCCCGACAGGTCCTGATCAGCCCCAGCATTTT
size: NA; V: TRBV15; J: TRBJ1-1; D: TRBD1; CDR3: CATSRKTGASTEAFF; DNA: TGTGCCACCAGCAGAAAAACAGGGGCGAGCACTGAAGCTTTCTTT
size: NA; V: TRBV28; J: TRBJ1-5; D: NA; CDR3: CASSGQYNQPQHF; DNA: TGTGCCAGCAGCGGACAGTACAATCAGCCCCAGCATTTT
size: NA; V: TRBV7-2; J: TRBJ1-3; D: NA; CDR3: CASSLVSLRLSGNTIYF; DNA: TGTGCCAGCAGCTTAGTCTCCCTCAGGCTAAGTGGAAACACCATATATTTT
size: NA; V: TRBV14; J: TRBJ2-1; D: TRBD1; CDR3: CASSLWTGGGEQFF; DNA: TGTGCCAGCAGCCTATGGACAGGGGGGGGTGAGCAGTTCTTC
size: NA; V: TRBV15; J: TRBJ2-7; D: NA; CDR3: CATSREPYEQYF; DNA: TGTGCCACCAGCAGAGAGCCCTACGAGCAGTACTTC
size: few; V: TRBV2; J: TRBJ1-4; D: TRBD1; CDR3: CASKSGTAQKLFF; DNA: TGTGCCAGCAAGTCTGGGACAGCTCAAAAACTGTTTTTT
size: NA; V: TRBV7-9; J: TRBJ2-2; D: TRBD1; CDR3: CASSKTGTGELFF; DNA: TGTGCCAGCAGCAAGACAGGGACCGGGGAGCTGTTTTTT
size: few; V: TRBV30; J: TRBJ1-1; D: NA; CDR3: CAWSTRVNTEAFF; DNA: TGTGCCTGGAGTACCAGGGTGAACACTGAAGCTTTCTTT
size: once; V: TRBV9; J: TRBJ2-7; D: NA; CDR3: CASSATVASSYEQYF; DNA: TGTGCCAGCAGCGCTACAGTGGCGAGCTCCTACGAGCAGTACTTC
size: NA; V: TRBV9; J: TRBJ2-5; D: TRBD1; CDR3: CASSFLGQGALETQYF; DNA: TGTGCCAGCAGCTTCTTAGGGCAGGGGGCGCTGGAGACCCAGTACTTC
size: NA; V: TRBV5-4; J: TRBJ2-7; D: NA; CDR3: CASSQGADGGLFEQYF; DNA: TGCGCCAGCAGCCAAGGGGCCGACGGTGGATTATTCGAGCAGTACTTC
size: NA; V: TRBV14; J: TRBJ2-2; D: TRBD1; CDR3: CASSPLIGTGGYTGELFF; DNA: TGTGCCAGCAGCCCCCTAATTGGGACAGGGGGCTATACCGGGGAGCTGTTTTTT
size: NA; V: TRBV2; J: TRBJ2-2; D: TRBD1; CDR3: CASRAGTGATGELFF; DNA: TGTGCCAGCAGGGCCGGGACAGGGGCCACCGGGGAGCTGTTTTTT
size: NA; V: TRBV6-5; J: TRBJ2-5; D: NA; CDR3: CASSYAWGSQETQYF; DNA: TGTGCCAGCAGTTACGCTTGGGGCAGTCAAGAGACCCAGTACTTC